These 32 T cell receptor beta chains were sequenced from one sample in a study of response to subunit inactivated influenza vaccine. TCRdb passed the RT-PCR reads through MiXCR, listing each CDR3 protein once. The sample holds hundreds of thousands of distinct CDR3 sequences, approximately 15% seen once. The material was CD4+ T cells sorted from PBMCs, obtained 23 months after vaccination. The receptors shown here come from a man between 45 and 75 years old who received an inactivated influenza vaccine.

This clonotype was seen more than once but under ten times. This sequence joins TRBV5-1 and TRBJ1-1; 10 nucleotides match TRBD1. CDR1 is SGHRS, CDR2 YFSETQ, per germline. This CDR3 region has 13 residues. V was pared by 4 bases and J by 11 bases, with 8 bases of the junction left unmatched. CDR3: CASSAGDRGLAFF. CDR3 nucleotide sequence: TGCGCCAGCAGCGCCGGTGACAGGGGGCTTGCTTTCTTT.

The sample holds a few counts of this clonotype. V gene TRBV12-3 or TRBV12-4 combines with J gene TRBJ1-4, with TRBD1 matching 7 bases. This CDR3 has 14 residues. J lost 8 bases, V lost 3 bases, and 6 bases had no gene match. CDR3 DNA: TGTGCCAGCAGTTTCGTCCAGGGGGGAGAAAAACTGTTTTTT. Translation: CASSFVQGGEKLFF.

On this clonotype itself: The junction and the germline gene differ at one end; a read error may be behind it. The rearrangement joins TRBV20-1 to TRBJ2-1; TRBD2 aligns across 9 bases. Germline lookup yields CDR1 DFQATT and CDR2 SNEGSKA (reference sequence). CDR3 size: 18 residues. CDR3 sequence reads: CCAPAREVAGGNYNEQFF. In DNA form, the CDR3 reads TGCTGTGCCCCCGCCCGGGAGGTGGCGGGAGGGAACTACAATGAGCAGTTCTTC.

This clonotype was seen more than once but under ten times. The chain links TRBV11-2 to TRBJ1-5; D uncertain. CDR1 and CDR2 (germline): SGHAT, FQNNGV. The CDR3 is 13 amino acids. Trimming pared 0 bases from V and 7 bases from J, leaving 7 bases between. CDR3 DNA: TGTGCCAGCAGCTTAGATGCGCGACAGCCCCAGCATTTT. It encodes CASSLDARQPQHF. Variable domain in full (rest from reference TRBV11-2 and TRBJ1-5): EAGVAQSPRYKIIEKRQSVAFWCNPISGHATLYWYQQILGQGPKLLIQFQNNGVVDDSQLPKDRFSAERLKGVDSTLKIQPAKLEDSAVYLCASSLDARQPQHFGDGTRLSIL.

V gene TRBV3-1 combines with J gene TRBJ2-3; D is unclear. Germline V gene lookup returns CDR1 LGHDT and CDR2 YNNKEL (reference sequence). CDR3 size: 14 residues. V lost 4 bases and J 2 bases, leaving 10 bases between the germline ends. In nucleotides, the CDR3 is TGTGCCAGCAGCCTTCAACCTCTCACAGATACGCAGTATTTT. Translation gives CASSLQPLTDTQYF.

In its sample, this clonotype was seen many times. This chain connects TRBV10-3 to TRBJ2-3; 8 nucleotides match TRBD2. Losses at the gene ends were 6 bases for V and 2 bases for J; bases not matched to a gene: 7. CDR1 is ENHRY and CDR2 is SYGVKD in the germline V gene. The length of the CDR3 is 15 residues. CDR3 in DNA: TGTGCCATCAGGGAACGGGAGGGCTACACAGATACGCAGTATTTT. It is translated as CAIREREGYTDTQYF.

The chain has TRBV9 and TRBJ1-1, with no clear D. CDR1 and CDR2 (germline): SGDLS, YYNGEE. The CDR3 covers 13 residues. Trimming stripped 3 bases from V and 13 bases from J, with 19 bases between. CDR3 DNA: TGTGCCAGCAGCGGAGATGAGACTAACGTTATTTTCTTT. This codes for CASSGDETNVIFF.

This clonotype showed up just a few times. V is TRBV28 and J is TRBJ2-7; perhaps TRBD1 as D (6 bases). V lost 5 bases and J lost 0, with 14 bases in between. This CDR3 has 15 amino acids. Germline V gene sequence: CDR1 MDHEN, CDR2 SYDVKM. Written as DNA, the CDR3 is TGTGCCAGCAGTCCCTGGACAGTGACCTCCTACGAGCAGTACTTC. Amino acids: CASSPWTVTSYEQYF.

Only a few counts were recorded for this clonotype. The chain couples TRBV4-3 to TRBJ2-7; D not certain. This CDR3 spans 15 amino acids. Trimming removed 0 bases at V and 3 bases at J, with 12 bases between. Germline V gene data show CDR1 as LGHNA and CDR2 as YSLEER. The CDR3 region is CASSQDLARHYEQYF. CDR3 coding DNA: TGCGCCAGCAGCCAAGATCTGGCCAGACACTACGAGCAGTACTTC.

This clonotype was detected a few times. CDR3 in DNA: TGTGCCAGCAGCTTTTCCCGAAACACCATATATTTT. As protein: CASSFSRNTIYF. V is TRBV11-2 and J is TRBJ1-3, with D uncertain. Germline-derived CDR1 and CDR2 are SGHAT and FQNNGV. The V and J ends lost 3 bases and 5 bases respectively, with 5 bases between them. This CDR3 has 12 amino acids.

The chain has TRBV5-1 and TRBJ1-2, with D possibly TRBD1 on 5 matching bases. This CDR3 has 15 residues. V gave up 4 bases and J gave up 1 base, with 14 bases separating them. The V gene's germline CDR1 is SGHRS and CDR2 YFSETQ. As DNA, the CDR3 is TGCGCCAGCAGCCCCGACAGACTTCTTAACTATGGCTACACCTTC. It translates to CASSPDRLLNYGYTF. Complete variable domain (other parts from reference TRBV5-1 and TRBJ1-2): KAGVTQTPRYLIKTRGQQVTLSCSPISGHRSVSWYQQTPGQGLQFLFEYFSETQRNKGNFPGRFSGRQFSNSRSEMNVSTLELGDSALYLCASSPDRLLNYGYTFGSGTRLTVV.

This clonotype has a handful of counts. This chain links TRBV28 with TRBJ2-3; perhaps TRBD2 as D (5 bases). Per germline, CDR1 MDHEN and CDR2 SYDVKM. Trimming removed 4 bases from V and 5 bases from J, with 10 bases in between. The CDR3 extends over 13 amino acids. CDR3 DNA sequence: TGTGCCAGCAGTTCTCTACGGGGAGATACGCAGTATTTT. It is translated as CASSSLRGDTQYF.

The chain combines TRBV24-1 with TRBJ2-5, with D tentatively TRBD1 or TRBD2 (5 bases each). Trimming cost V 3 bases and J 4 bases, with 14 bases left between them. The CDR3 loop spans 15 amino acids. Germline V gene lookup returns CDR1 KGHDR and CDR2 SFDVKD. CDR3 DNA sequence: TGTGCCACCAGTGATACCCGGGACCGGCCAGAGACCCAGTACTTC. Encoded protein: CATSDTRDRPETQYF.

At least ten counts were recorded for this clonotype. The chain employs TRBV2 and TRBJ2-3; the match to TRBD2 covers 16 bases. V gave up 6 bases and J gave up 6 bases; unmatched junction bases: 6. The CDR3 runs 16 residues. The germline V gene has CDR1 SNHLY and CDR2 FYNNEI. CDR3 protein: CASRETGLAGGDTQYF. In DNA form, the CDR3 reads TGTGCCAGCAGAGAGACGGGACTAGCGGGAGGGGATACGCAGTATTTT.

This chain connects TRBV20-1 to TRBJ2-7, with 7 positions matching TRBD2. V lost 6 bases to trimming and J lost 5 bases; unmatched junction nucleotides: 7. The CDR3 has 12 residues. Germline V CDR1 and CDR2: DFQATT, SNEGSKA (reference sequence). CDR3 sequence: CSATGGENEQYF. In nucleotides, the CDR3 is TGCAGTGCCACGGGAGGTGAAAACGAGCAGTACTTC.

This sequence joins TRBV25-1 and TRBJ2-4; TRBD1 might be the D (5 bases). This CDR3 region has 16 residues. V lost 6 bases, J lost 1 base, and 16 bases lay in between. Germline V gene sequence: CDR1 MGHDK, CDR2 SYGVNS. The CDR3, as DNA: TGTGCCAGCAGGGCCAGGGATGCCCGGGCCAAAAACATTCAGTACTTC. It translates to CASRARDARAKNIQYF.

This chain links TRBV19 with TRBJ2-7; D gene ambiguous. V was shortened by 5 bases and J by 2 bases, with 10 bases between the two germline ends. The CDR3 consists of 13 residues. Germline V gene lookup returns CDR1 LNHDA and CDR2 SQIVND (reference sequence). The CDR3 loop reads CASSPGTPYEQYF. The DNA for the CDR3 is TGTGCCAGTAGTCCAGGTACCCCCTACGAGCAGTACTTC.

This clonotype came up a few times. This chain connects TRBV21-1 to TRBJ2-5; the table's D call, TRBD2, has no DNA check behind it. TRBV21-1 has pseudogene status. The CDR3 covers 20 residues. The CDR3 sequence: CASSKVIRLAGGPRQETQYF. DNA for the CDR3: TGTGCCAGCAGCAAAGTGATCCGACTAGCGGGGGGGCCCCGCCAAGAGACCCAGTACTTC.

This clonotype was picked up a small number of times. This sequence joins TRBV12-3 or TRBV12-4 and TRBJ1-4, with D tentatively TRBD1 (6 bases). Trimming pared 8 bases from V and 5 bases from J, leaving 18 bases between. CDR3 size: 15 residues. CDR3 region: CASARLGGGNEKLFF. DNA for the CDR3: TGTGCCAGCGCCCGACTGGGGGGCGGAAATGAAAAACTGTTTTTT.

This clonotype has only a few counts. This chain connects TRBV5-5 to TRBJ2-7, with D possibly being TRBD2 (6 bases). V was trimmed by 2 bases and J by 5 bases, leaving 14 bases between them. Germline CDR1 SGHKS, CDR2 YYEKEE (reference sequence). The CDR3 totals 14 residues. CDR3 DNA: TGTGCCAGCAGCTTTGACCCTACTAGCAACGAGCAGTACTTC. Its protein product is CASSFDPTSNEQYF.

The chain employs TRBV9 and TRBJ1-1; a weak D match, TRBD1 (6 bases). The CDR3 contains 15 residues. Germline CDR1 is SGDLS and CDR2 is YYNGEE. V lost 3 bases, J lost 1 base, and 13 bases lay in between. The CDR3 reads CASSATGTQNTEAFF. In DNA, the CDR3 is TGTGCCAGCAGCGCTACCGGGACACAGAACACTGAAGCTTTCTTT.

This clonotype was counted ten times or more. The chain joins TRBV20-1 to TRBJ1-4; 8 nucleotides match TRBD1. This CDR3 has 11 residues. The junction had 4 bases not matched to a gene; V was cut back by 8 bases and J by 8 bases. Germline CDR1 DFQATT, CDR2 SNEGSKA (reference sequence). In DNA form, the CDR3 reads TGCAGTCCCGGGACAGGCGAAAAACTGTTTTTT. Its protein product is CSPGTGEKLFF.

This clonotype turned up a few times. The rearrangement joins TRBV9 to TRBJ1-5; D possibly corresponds to TRBD1 (6 bases). Germline-derived CDR1 and CDR2 are SGDLS and YYNGEE. This CDR3 region has 16 residues. Trimming stripped 3 bases from V and 1 base from J, with 14 bases between. Here the CDR3 reads CASSEGTGQSNQPQHF. The CDR3 DNA reads as TGTGCCAGCAGCGAGGGAACCGGACAGAGCAATCAGCCCCAGCATTTT.

Only a few counts were recorded for this clonotype. The gene calls are TRBV29-1 and TRBJ2-2; D is possibly TRBD1 (6 bases). The germline V gene has CDR1 SQVTM and CDR2 ANQGSEA. The CDR3 has 16 amino acids. The V end lost 2 bases, the J end lost 4 bases, and 17 bases lay between the germline ends. CDR3 protein: CSVELRQGLGTGELFF. CDR3 DNA sequence: TGCAGCGTTGAATTGAGGCAGGGGCTCGGCACCGGGGAGCTGTTTTTT.

This clonotype came up once. The chain recombines TRBV2 with TRBJ1-2; D call uncertain. V was clipped by 5 bases and J by 0 bases, with 10 bases between them. The CDR3 runs 14 residues. Germline V gene lookup returns CDR1 SNHLY and CDR2 FYNNEI. Here the CDR3 DNA reads TGTGCCAGCAGTCAAGTATTTTCTAACTATGGCTACACCTTC. It encodes CASSQVFSNYGYTF. Looking up the rest from reference TRBV2 and TRBJ1-2 gives the full variable domain: EPEVTQTPSHQVTQMGQEVILRCVPISNHLYFYWYRQILGQKVEFLVSFYNNEISEKSEIFDDQFSVERPDGSNFTLKIRSTKLEDSAMYFCASSQVFSNYGYTFGSGTRLTVV.

V gene TRBV7-3 combines with J gene TRBJ2-3, with 12 positions matching TRBD2. V dropped 6 bases and J dropped 3; count of bases not matched to a gene: 4. Per the germline V gene, CDR1 is SGHTA and CDR2 is FQGTGA. The CDR3 is 15 residues long. Here the CDR3 reads CASRLAGGPTDTQYF. The CDR3 bases are TGTGCCAGCAGGCTAGCGGGAGGGCCAACAGATACGCAGTATTTT.

This clonotype showed up many times. V usage is TRBV14 and J usage is TRBJ2-7; the match to TRBD1 covers 9 bases. Per germline, CDR1 SGHDN and CDR2 FVKESK. V was clipped by 4 bases and J by 2 bases; unmatched bases: 9. The CDR3 has 16 residues. Written as DNA, the CDR3 is TGTGCCAGCAGCCCCGCGACAGGGGGTAGCCCCTACGAGCAGTACTTC. Amino acids: CASSPATGGSPYEQYF.

This clonotype has a handful of counts. The chain employs TRBV20-1 and TRBJ2-1; TRBD2 aligns across 12 bases. Trimming took 3 bases from V and 8 from J; bases not matched to a gene: 8. CDR1 and CDR2 (germline): DFQATT, SNEGSKA (reference sequence). The length of the CDR3 is 15 residues. Here the CDR3 DNA reads TGCAGTGCTAGCCAGCGGACTAGCGGGACCGATGAGCAGTTCTTC. Its protein product is CSASQRTSGTDEQFF.

The chain couples TRBV12-3 or TRBV12-4 to TRBJ2-2; 9 bases align to TRBD1. CDR3 size: 15 residues. V lost 5 bases, J lost 5 bases, and 6 bases stayed unmatched. In DNA, the CDR3 is TGTGCCAGCAGTAAAGGGACAGGGACGACCGGGGAGCTGTTTTTT. Translated, it gives CASSKGTGTTGELFF.

This clonotype came up a few times. This chain uses TRBV20-1 with TRBJ2-1, with D perhaps matching TRBD1 (6 bases). Trimming shortened V by 7 bases and J by 0 bases, and 16 bases separated the two germline ends. From germline, CDR1 is DFQATT and CDR2 SNEGSKA (reference sequence). The CDR3 sequence is 15 residues long. CDR3 nucleotides: TGCAGTGGACAGGACTTTTTGAGCTCCTACAATGAGCAGTTCTTC. It yields the protein CSGQDFLSSYNEQFF.

J is TRBJ2-3 and V is TRBV7-9; 7 bases are shared with TRBD2. Germline lookup yields CDR1 SEHNR and CDR2 FQNEAQ (reference sequence). V lost 6 bases to trimming and J lost 1 base; unmatched junction nucleotides: 4. This CDR3 spans 14 amino acids. This CDR3 reads CASRPAGGTDTQYF. The DNA of the CDR3 is TGTGCCAGCAGACCGGCGGGGGGCACAGATACGCAGTATTTT.

The genes are TRBV20-1 and TRBJ2-1; weak D call: TRBD2 (6 bases). Germline V CDR1 and CDR2: DFQATT, SNEGSKA (reference sequence). The CDR3 loop spans 14 amino acids. CDR3 DNA sequence: TGCAGGGTAGGAGAGGGAGGAATTGGCAATGAGCAGTTCTTC. This sequence encodes CRVGEGGIGNEQFF.